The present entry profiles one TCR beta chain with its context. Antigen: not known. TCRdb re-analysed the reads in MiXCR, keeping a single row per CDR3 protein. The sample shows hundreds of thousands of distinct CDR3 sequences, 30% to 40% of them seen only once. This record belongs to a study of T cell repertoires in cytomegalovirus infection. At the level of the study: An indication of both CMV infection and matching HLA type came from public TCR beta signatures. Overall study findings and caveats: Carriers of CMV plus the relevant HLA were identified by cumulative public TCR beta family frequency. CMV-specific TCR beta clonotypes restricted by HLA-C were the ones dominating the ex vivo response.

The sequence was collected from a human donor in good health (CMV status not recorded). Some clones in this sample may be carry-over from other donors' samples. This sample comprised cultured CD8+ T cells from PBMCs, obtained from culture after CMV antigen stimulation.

CDR3 nucleotides: TGTGCCAGCAGCCCAGCGGGCGGCGGACAGGTTAACTATGGCTACACCTTC. It codes for CASSPAGGGQVNYGYTF. The chain is built from TRBV5-4 and TRBJ1-2; TRBD1 agrees at 7 bases. Germline-derived CDR1 and CDR2 are SGHNT and YYREEE (reference sequence). This CDR3 spans 17 amino acids. After removal of 4 bases from V and 1 base from J, the junction contained 13 bases not matched to a gene.